This is a list of T cell receptor beta chains from one sample in a study of CD8 T cells in ankylosing spondylitis. TCRdb fed the 5' RACE reads into MiXCR, producing one record per CDR3 protein. The sample has some 120,000 distinct CDR3 sequences; around 7% are singletons. The sequenced material came from blood, either unsorted or a sorted T cell fraction (not recorded which). The source of these receptors is a male donor with ankylosing spondylitis or in good health (not recorded which). Both conserved end residues are part of each CDR3. Each record gives: V gene, clone size, CDR3 protein. Size is stated for part of the rows, as once, few or many counts, or as a class when the clone is expanded.

v_gene: TRBV10-3
abundance: -
CDR3aa: CAISAGSMGFTDTQYF

v_gene: TRBV7-2
abundance: many
CDR3aa: CASSLTMSGYTGELFF

v_gene: TRBV7-3
abundance: many
CDR3aa: CASSSRRGGNEQFF

v_gene: TRBV20-1
abundance: many
CDR3aa: CSARDVRTNYGYTF

v_gene: TRBV6-7
abundance: many
CDR3aa: CASNRAADTQYF

v_gene: TRBV7-2
abundance: many
CDR3aa: CASSPRYRGRGETQYF

v_gene: TRBV27
abundance: many
CDR3aa: CASHGRDRGEQYF

v_gene: TRBV6-1
abundance: many
CDR3aa: CASSLTGVLGNTIYF

v_gene: TRBV5-5
abundance: many
CDR3aa: CASSAAPGTVTDTQYF

v_gene: TRBV4-2
abundance: many
CDR3aa: CASSVDRNNEQFF

v_gene: TRBV5-1
abundance: many
CDR3aa: CASSMDRSGGYTF

v_gene: TRBV5-1
abundance: many
CDR3aa: CASSLGQGVANTEAFF

v_gene: TRBV12-3/TRBV12-4
abundance: many
CDR3aa: CASTPDGSSYNEQFF

v_gene: TRBV20-1
abundance: large
CDR3aa: CSARPRQPNSPLHF

v_gene: TRBV5-5
abundance: many
CDR3aa: CASSKRTGMDTEAFF

v_gene: TRBV6-5
abundance: many
CDR3aa: CASSYSAGQGGNEQFF

v_gene: TRBV5-5
abundance: many
CDR3aa: CASSLAQGSSGNTIYF

v_gene: TRBV30
abundance: few
CDR3aa: CAWSATGAVGNTIYF

v_gene: TRBV27
abundance: many
CDR3aa: CASSFARGGIYGYTF

v_gene: TRBV20-1
abundance: many
CDR3aa: CSARGTGGHDTF

v_gene: TRBV5-8
abundance: many
CDR3aa: CASRKEEEQFF

v_gene: TRBV4-3
abundance: many
CDR3aa: CASSQTGTGGNEQFF

v_gene: TRBV27
abundance: many
CDR3aa: CASKGGASSYEQYF

v_gene: TRBV7-2
abundance: many
CDR3aa: CASSFEGIQPQHF

v_gene: TRBV12-3/TRBV12-4
abundance: many
CDR3aa: CASSLGAGPNYEQYF

v_gene: TRBV20-1
abundance: many
CDR3aa: CSARLAGGRDEQFF

v_gene: TRBV6-5
abundance: many
CDR3aa: CASSYSGGGPTGELFF

v_gene: TRBV6-5
abundance: many
CDR3aa: CASSYSSSYEQYF

v_gene: TRBV19
abundance: many
CDR3aa: CASNPGEDYGYTF

v_gene: TRBV20-1
abundance: many
CDR3aa: CSARRGVNTEAFF

v_gene: TRBV28
abundance: many
CDR3aa: CASSSESSGANVLTF

v_gene: TRBV5-1
abundance: -
CDR3aa: CASSLEAGTGGVGYTF

v_gene: TRBV10-3
abundance: many
CDR3aa: CAILPGEGYEQYF

v_gene: TRBV6-1
abundance: -
CDR3aa: CASSGPGGFLNTEAFF

v_gene: TRBV29-1
abundance: many
CDR3aa: CSVEGGQDHGETQYF

v_gene: TRBV18
abundance: many
CDR3aa: CASSPNDGETQYF

v_gene: TRBV5-1
abundance: many
CDR3aa: CASSLVQLRTNRELFF